The 6 T cell receptor beta chains reported below all come from one sample, sequenced in a study of cytomegalovirus exposure and HLA in healthy donors (dated by TCRdb to the late 2010s). Libraries came from the immunoSEQ multiplex PCR assay. For the multiplex PCR, a mixture combining 60 forward primers for TCR Vbeta segments and 13 reverse primers for TCR Jbeta segments was used. The table was pulled from immuneACCESS by TCRdb, which kept in-frame rearrangements only. Such tables lose some clones; where checked, under half of the loss comes from unresolved V genes, and the rest has no known cause. For this sample there are tens of thousands of clones; around 78% appear just once. The ten largest clones add up to 4.5% to 7% of the sample. The sample taken for sequencing was PBMCs. These receptors were taken from a male donor in good health and CMV-seropositive.

The V and J genes are TRBV29-1 and TRBJ2-1; D is possibly TRBD1 (5 bases). Germline V CDR1 and CDR2: SQVTM, ANQGSEA. The CDR3 contains 14 residues. V was cut by 4 bases and J by 4 bases, with 14 bases left in between. The CDR3 region has the DNA TGCAGCGTTGTAATGGTTTCAGGGTACAATGAGCAGTTCTTC. Its translation is CSVVMVSGYNEQFF.

J is TRBJ2-1 and V is TRBV6-6; 16 bases line up with TRBD2. CDR1 is MNHNY and CDR2 is SVGAGI in the germline V gene (reference sequence). Losses at the gene ends were 7 bases for V and 12 bases for J; bases not matched to a gene: 6. The CDR3 loop spans 14 amino acids. This chain's CDR3 is CASTGTSGRGGQFF. DNA of the CDR3: TGTGCCAGCACCGGGACTAGCGGGAGGGGAGGGCAGTTCTTC.

This clone occurred a few times. The chain joins TRBV11-2 to TRBJ2-1, with TRBD2 matching over 9 bases. The germline gives CDR1 SGHAT, CDR2 FQNNGV. Germline trimming cut 5 bases from V and 8 bases from J; bases unmatched to any gene: 16. The CDR3 has 17 amino acids. DNA of the CDR3: TGTGCCAGCAGCCCCACGCTCCGCGGGAGGGTTGGAGATGAGCAGTTCTTC. Amino acids: CASSPTLRGRVGDEQFF. Together with reference TRBV11-2 and TRBJ2-1, the CDR3 gives the full variable domain: EAGVAQSPRYKIIEKRQSVAFWCNPISGHATLYWYQQILGQGPKLLIQFQNNGVVDDSQLPKDRFSAERLKGVDSTLKIQPAKLEDSAVYLCASSPTLRGRVGDEQFFGPGTRLTVL.

This clone was observed a handful of times. The chain uses TRBV5-4 and TRBJ2-7; D is unclear. Between the trimmed V and J ends, which lost 0 bases and 4 bases, there was a span of 11 bases. The CDR3 totals 14 residues. Germline V gene sequence: CDR1 SGHNT, CDR2 YYREEE (reference sequence). In DNA form, the CDR3 reads TGTGCCAGCAGCTTGGAGTCAGGTCCTTACGAGCAGTACTTC. Encoded protein: CASSLESGPYEQYF.

V usage is TRBV7-8 and J usage is TRBJ1-1, with unresolved D. CDR3 length equals 15 residues. V gave up 1 base and J gave up 0 bases, with 9 bases separating them. Per the germline V gene, CDR1 is SGHVS and CDR2 is FQNEAQ. The CDR3 bases are TGTGCCAGCAGCTTAGTGATCAGTATGAACACTGAAGCTTTCTTT. It yields the protein CASSLVISMNTEAFF.

The chain employs TRBV19 and TRBJ2-1; 13 bases agree with TRBD2. There are 16 residues in the CDR3. Germline CDR1 is LNHDA and CDR2 is SQIVND (reference sequence). Trimming removed 3 bases from V and 8 bases from J; junction bases left unmatched: 7. Written as DNA, the CDR3 is TGTGCCAGTAGTATTGGGGGGACTAGCGGGGACTATGAGCAGTTCTTC. This encodes CASSIGGTSGDYEQFF.